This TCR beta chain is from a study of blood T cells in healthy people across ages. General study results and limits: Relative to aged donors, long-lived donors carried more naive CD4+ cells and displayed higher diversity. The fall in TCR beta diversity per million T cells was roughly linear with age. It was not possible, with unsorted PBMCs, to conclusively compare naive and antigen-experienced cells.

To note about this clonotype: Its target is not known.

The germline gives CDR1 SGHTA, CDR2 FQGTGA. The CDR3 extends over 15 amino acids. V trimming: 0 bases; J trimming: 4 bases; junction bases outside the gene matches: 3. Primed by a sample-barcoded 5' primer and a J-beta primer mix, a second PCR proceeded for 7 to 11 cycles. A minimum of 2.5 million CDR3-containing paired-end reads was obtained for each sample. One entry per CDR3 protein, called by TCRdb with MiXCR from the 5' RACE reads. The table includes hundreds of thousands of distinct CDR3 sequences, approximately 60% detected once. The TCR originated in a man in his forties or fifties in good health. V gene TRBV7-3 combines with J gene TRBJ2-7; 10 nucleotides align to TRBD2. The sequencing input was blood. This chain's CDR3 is CASSLTSSGSYEQYF. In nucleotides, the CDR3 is TGTGCCAGCAGCTTAACGTCTAGCGGGAGTTACGAGCAGTACTTC.